Sequencing of this TCR beta chain was carried out in a study of CD8+CD57+ T cells in acquired aplastic anemia. The V and J ends lost 5 bases and 7 bases respectively, with 20 bases between them. The CDR3 runs to 15 residues. Germline loops: CDR1 PRHDT, CDR2 FYEKMQ (reference sequence). Genomic DNA provided the template from which TCR beta VDJ and CDR3 profiles were obtained. MiXCR, run by TCRdb on the reads, gives a single entry per CDR3 protein. The profile covers roughly 250,000 distinct CDR3 sequences, with roughly 82% appearing a single time and 40% to 55% taken by the ten largest. Study findings and constraints: Controls did not differ significantly from patients in CD8+ Simpson's diversity.

Those patients picked for sequencing had displayed CD8+CD57+ cell expansion on flow cytometry. About this clonotype: Its antigen is still unknown.

This TCR was recovered from a human donor with aplastic anemia. The chain has TRBV13 and TRBJ1-2; D is uncertain. Sequencing input: sorted CD4+, CD8+, or CD8+CD57+ T cells (not recorded which) from PBMCs. Written as DNA, the CDR3 is TGTGCCAGCAGCGAATCGGGAACCAAAATTTCTGGCTACACCTTC. Its protein is CASSESGTKISGYTF. The full variable domain, completed using reference TRBV13 and TRBJ1-2, is AAGVIQSPRHLIKEKRETATLKCYPIPRHDTVYWYQQGPGQDPQFLISFYEKMQSDKGSIPDRFSAQQFSDYHSELNMSSLELGDSALYFCASSESGTKISGYTFGSGTRLTVV.